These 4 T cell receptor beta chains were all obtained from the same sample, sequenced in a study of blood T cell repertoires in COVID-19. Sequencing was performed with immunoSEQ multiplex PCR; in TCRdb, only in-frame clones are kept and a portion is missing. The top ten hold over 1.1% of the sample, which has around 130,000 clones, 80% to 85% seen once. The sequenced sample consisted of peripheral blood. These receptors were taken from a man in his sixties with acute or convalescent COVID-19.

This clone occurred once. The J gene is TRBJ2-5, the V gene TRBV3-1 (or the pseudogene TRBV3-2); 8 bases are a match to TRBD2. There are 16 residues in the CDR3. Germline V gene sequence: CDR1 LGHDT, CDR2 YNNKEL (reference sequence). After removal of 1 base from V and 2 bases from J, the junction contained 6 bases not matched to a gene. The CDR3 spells CASSQVPSGPQETQYF. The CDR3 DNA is TGTGCCAGCAGCCAAGTGCCTAGCGGGCCGCAAGAGACCCAGTACTTC.

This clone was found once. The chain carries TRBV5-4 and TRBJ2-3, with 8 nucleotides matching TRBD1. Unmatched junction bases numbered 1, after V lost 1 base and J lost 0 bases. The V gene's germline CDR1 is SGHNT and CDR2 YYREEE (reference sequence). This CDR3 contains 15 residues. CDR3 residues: CASSLRDRSTDTQYF. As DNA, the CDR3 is TGTGCCAGCAGCTTGCGGGACAGGAGCACAGATACGCAGTATTTT. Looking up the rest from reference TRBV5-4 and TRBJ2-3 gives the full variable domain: ETGVTQSPTHLIKTRGQQVTLRCSSQSGHNTVSWYQQALGQGPQFIFQYYREEENGRGNFPPRFSGLQFPNYSSELNVNALELDDSALYLCASSLRDRSTDTQYFGPGTRLTVL.

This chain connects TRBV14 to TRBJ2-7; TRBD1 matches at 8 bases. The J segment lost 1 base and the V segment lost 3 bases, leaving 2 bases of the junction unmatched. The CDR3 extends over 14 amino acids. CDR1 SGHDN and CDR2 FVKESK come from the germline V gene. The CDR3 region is CASSHRDRSYEQYF. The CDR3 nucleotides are TGTGCCAGCAGCCACCGGGACAGGTCCTACGAGCAGTACTTC.

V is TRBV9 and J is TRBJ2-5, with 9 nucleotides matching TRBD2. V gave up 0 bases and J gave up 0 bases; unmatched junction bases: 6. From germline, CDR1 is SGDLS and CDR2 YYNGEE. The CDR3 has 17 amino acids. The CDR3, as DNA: TGTGCCAGCAGCGTAGGGGCGGGAGGGCCGTACCAAGAGACCCAGTACTTC. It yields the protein CASSVGAGGPYQETQYF.